The source of this T cell receptor beta chain is a study of graft-versus-host responses after intestinal transplantation. This CDR3 comprises 17 residues. CDR1 SGHDN and CDR2 FVKESK come from the germline V gene. Trimming cost V 2 bases and J 4 bases; bases outside gene matches: 5. Only in-frame clones appear in the TCRdb table, and some are missing; sequencing was by immunoSEQ multiplex PCR. The repertoire includes roughly 19,000 clones, approximately 72% of them detected once, and approximately 8% sits in the top ten. Intraepithelial and lamina propria lymphocytes were isolated from graft specimens.

This clonotype was obtained from a human patient who received an intestinal transplant, so some T cells may come from the graft donor. The rearrangement joins TRBV14 to TRBJ1-6; 10 bases line up with TRBD1. The source was ileum tissue, collected 20 days after intestinal transplant. In DNA, the CDR3 is TGTGCCAGCAGCCAACTAGGGACAGGGGTGTATAATTCACCCCTCCACTTT. This sequence encodes CASSQLGTGVYNSPLHF.